Presented here are 16 T cell receptor beta chains from one specimen sequenced in a study of blood T cell repertoires in COVID-19. Repertoires were generated with immunoSEQ multiplex PCR, while TCRdb's copy carries only in-frame clones and drops some. The data show fewer than 200,000 clones, with around nine tenths seen just once and about a fifth held by the top ten. Source material: peripheral blood. These receptors all stem from a man aged 55 to 70 with active or convalescent COVID-19.

V gene TRBV19 combines with J gene TRBJ1-5; D is perhaps TRBD1 (5 bases). Germline CDR1 is LNHDA and CDR2 is SQIVND (reference sequence). This CDR3 spans 18 amino acids. V dropped 0 bases and J dropped 0 bases, with 15 bases sitting between them. The CDR3 region has the DNA TGTGCCAGTAGTATAGATTATGAAGGGGATTTTAGCAATCAGCCCCAGCATTTT. This codes for CASSIDYEGDFSNQPQHF. Drawing the rest from reference TRBV19 and TRBJ1-5, the complete variable domain is DGGITQSPKYLFRKEGQNVTLSCEQNLNHDAMYWYRQDPGQGLRLIYYSQIVNDFQKGDIAEGYSVSREKKESFPLTVTSAQKNPTAFYLCASSIDYEGDFSNQPQHFGDGTRLSIL.

The chain uses TRBV30 and TRBJ1-1; maybe TRBD1 (5 bases). The germline gives CDR1 GTSNPN, CDR2 SVGIG (reference sequence). The CDR3 runs 15 residues. Trimming took 1 base from V and 4 from J, leaving 16 bases between them. For the CDR3, the DNA is TGTGCCTGGAGTGAGGCAGGGTCGATGGGCACTGAAGCTTTCTTT. Residues: CAWSEAGSMGTEAFF.

The CDR3 nucleotides read TGTGCCAGCAGTGACGTTGTAGCGGGGTCCTACAATGAGCAGTTCTTC. Encoded protein: CASSDVVAGSYNEQFF. The J gene is TRBJ2-1, the V gene TRBV6-1, with 8 nucleotides matching TRBD2. The CDR3 runs 16 residues. CDR1 MNHNS and CDR2 SASEGT come from the germline V gene. Trimming removed 3 bases from V and 1 base from J; junction bases left unmatched: 5.

The chain is built from TRBV2 and TRBJ2-5; 11 bases map to TRBD2. After removal of 3 bases from V and 5 bases from J, the junction contained 8 bases not matched to a gene. Germline loops: CDR1 SNHLY, CDR2 FYNNEI. This CDR3 has 16 residues. The CDR3 reads CASSDRIAGGSETQYF. CDR3 coding DNA: TGTGCCAGCAGTGACAGGATAGCGGGGGGGAGTGAGACCCAGTACTTC.

The chain recombines TRBV10-2 with TRBJ1-5, with 9 nucleotides matching TRBD1. The CDR3 totals 14 residues. Germline lookup yields CDR1 WSHSY and CDR2 SAAADI. V shed 4 bases, J shed 4 bases, and the junction held 2 bases outside the gene matches. CDR3 region: CASSAGTGNQPQHF. The DNA of the CDR3 is TGCGCCAGCAGTGCCGGGACAGGGAATCAGCCCCAGCATTTT.

The rearrangement uses TRBV2 and TRBJ2-7, with a weak D call TRBD1 (6 bases). Trimming took off 2 bases at V and 0 bases at J, with 8 bases between the two ends. The CDR3 spans 14 residues. Germline values: CDR1 SNHLY, CDR2 FYNNEI. The CDR3: CASSEQGSSYEQYF. In DNA, the CDR3 is TGTGCCAGCAGTGAACAGGGGAGCTCCTACGAGCAGTACTTC.

The rearrangement joins TRBV2 to TRBJ1-5; the D gene is possibly TRBD1 (6 bases). CDR3 size: 13 residues. Germline CDR1 SNHLY, CDR2 FYNNEI. Trimming stripped 4 bases from V and 5 bases from J, with 9 bases between. The CDR3, as DNA: TGTGCCAGCAGTGGGACAGAAGATCAGCCCCAGCATTTT. Protein: CASSGTEDQPQHF. The full variable domain, with the rest looked up from reference TRBV2 and TRBJ1-5, is EPEVTQTPSHQVTQMGQEVILRCVPISNHLYFYWYRQILGQKVEFLVSFYNNEISEKSEIFDDQFSVERPDGSNFTLKIRSTKLEDSAMYFCASSGTEDQPQHFGDGTRLSIL.

This sequence joins TRBV5-1 and TRBJ1-6; 7 nucleotides line up with TRBD1. Germline CDR1 and CDR2: SGHRS and YFSETQ. Losses at the gene ends were 1 base for V and 8 bases for J; bases not matched to a gene: 3. The CDR3 contains 14 residues. DNA for the CDR3: TGCGCCAGCAGCTTGACAGGGGATGATTCACCCCTCCACTTT. Translated: CASSLTGDDSPLHF.

The rearrangement uses TRBV7-3 and TRBJ1-2, with D perhaps matching TRBD1 (5 bases). Germline CDR1 is SGHTA and CDR2 is FQGTGA. The ends were cut back, 5 bases at V and 8 bases at J, with 27 bases in the middle. CDR3 size: 17 residues. The CDR3 nucleotides read TGTGCCAGCAGCACCCCAAACGGTCGACAGCGGGGAGACGGCTACACCTTC. Translation gives CASSTPNGRQRGDGYTF.

The V and J genes are TRBV2 and TRBJ2-1; D remains unclear. Germline V lookup: CDR1 SNHLY, CDR2 FYNNEI. The germline V and J ends were trimmed by 7 bases and 5 bases, with 6 bases remaining between them. The length of the CDR3 is 11 residues. CDR3 DNA sequence: TGTGCCAGCAACCTAGACAATGAGCAGTTCTTC. This translates into CASNLDNEQFF.

The J gene is TRBJ1-1, the V gene TRBV11-1; no reliable D call. The germline V gene encodes CDR1 SGHAT and CDR2 FQDESV (reference sequence). The CDR3 sequence is 11 residues long. Trimming took off 4 bases at V and 7 bases at J, with 7 bases between the two ends. CDR3 amino acids: CASSSRFEAFF. In nucleotides, the CDR3 is TGTGCCAGCAGCTCGAGGTTTGAAGCTTTCTTT.

This chain connects TRBV5-1 to TRBJ1-5; the D gene is possibly TRBD1 (6 bases). Germline V gives CDR1 SGHRS, CDR2 YFSETQ. The CDR3 length is 13 residues. Trimming pared 0 bases from V and 7 bases from J, leaving 8 bases between. The CDR3 reads CASSLGTEQPQHF. CDR3 nucleotides: TGCGCCAGCAGCTTGGGGACAGAACAGCCCCAGCATTTT.

The chain links TRBV7-9 to TRBJ1-3; 7 bases align to TRBD1. CDR1 and CDR2 (germline): SEHNR, FQNEAQ (reference sequence). V shed 6 bases, J shed 2 bases, and the junction held 4 bases outside the gene matches. This CDR3 contains 14 residues. The CDR3 here is CASSDTGAGNTIYF. DNA of the CDR3: TGTGCCAGCAGTGACACAGGGGCTGGAAACACCATATATTTT.

CDR3 in DNA: TGTGCCACCAGTGCGGGCGGGGGGTGGAAGCAGTTCTTC. It specifies CATSAGGGWKQFF. The chain joins TRBV24-1 to TRBJ2-1; 8 bases match TRBD2. Germline CDR1 KGHDR, CDR2 SFDVKD. The V segment lost 5 bases and the J segment 11 bases; nucleotides outside the gene matches: 7. The CDR3 length is 13 residues.

The V gene is TRBV11-3, the J gene TRBJ1-4; 8 nucleotides align to TRBD1. The germline CDR1 and CDR2 sequences are SGHNT and YENEEA. This CDR3 is built from 15 residues. Trimming cost V 3 bases and J 8 bases; bases outside gene matches: 8. In DNA form, the CDR3 reads TGTGCCAGCAGCTTGGTAGACAGGGGTTGGGAAAAACTGTTTTTT. It translates to CASSLVDRGWEKLFF.

The gene calls are TRBV29-1 and TRBJ2-6; 8 bases are shared with TRBD2. The V and J ends lost 4 bases and 2 bases, in that order; junction bases with no gene match: 1. The CDR3 loop spans 14 amino acids. Germline lookup yields CDR1 SQVTM and CDR2 ANQGSEA. CDR3 residues: CSVAAGAGANVLTF. The CDR3 region has the DNA TGCAGCGTTGCAGCGGGGGCTGGGGCCAACGTCCTGACTTTC.